Presented here are 24 T cell receptor beta chains from one specimen sequenced in a study of T cell responses to AZD1222 COVID-19 vaccine (dated by TCRdb to the early 2020s). Library preparation was by the immunoSEQ multiplex PCR assay. The table was pulled from immuneACCESS by TCRdb, which kept in-frame rearrangements only. Such tables lose some clones; where checked, under half of the loss comes from unresolved V genes, and the rest has no known cause. In this sample the table shows about 69,000 clones, 86% of which occur a single time. Under 3% of the sample belongs to the ten largest clones. This specimen's time point label, per the study, means: baseline before first vaccination. Sequenced here: peripheral blood, sampled on day 0 of AZD1222 vaccination. These receptors were obtained from an adult in good health.

This clone showed up just once. The chain links TRBV2 to TRBJ1-2; no clear D. Trimming shortened V by 4 bases and J by 2 bases, and 5 bases separated the two germline ends. Germline V gene data show CDR1 as SNHLY and CDR2 as FYNNEI. The CDR3 sequence is 12 residues long. CDR3 in DNA: TGTGCCAGCAGTGCCTCGAACTATGGCTACACCTTC. Translating gives CASSASNYGYTF.

J is TRBJ1-4 and V is TRBV5-6; the D is unclear. Germline V gene sequence: CDR1 SGHDT, CDR2 YYEEEE. The V end was cut by 3 bases, the J end by 0 bases, with 12 bases between. CDR3 length: 16 amino acids. CDR3 nucleotides: TGTGCCAGCAGCTCTTCTTGGGTTGCAACTAATGAAAAACTGTTTTTT. Protein: CASSSSWVATNEKLFF.

The chain joins TRBV28 to TRBJ1-4; TRBD1 matches 7 bases. J lost 4 bases, V lost 10 bases, and 9 bases had no gene match. This CDR3 spans 14 amino acids. Germline-derived CDR1 and CDR2 are MDHEN and SYDVKM. The CDR3 sequence is CATLTGQINEKLFF. The CDR3 DNA is TGTGCCACGCTAACGGGACAGATTAATGAAAAACTGTTTTTT.

The chain is built from TRBV5-5 and TRBJ2-2; 9 bases match TRBD1. Germline V CDR1 and CDR2: SGHKS, YYEKEE (reference sequence). This CDR3 contains 15 residues. Trimming removed 1 base from V and 5 bases from J; junction bases left unmatched: 3. CDR3: CASSLRQGVTGELFF. The CDR3 DNA reads TGTGCCAGCAGCTTGAGACAGGGGGTGACCGGGGAGCTGTTTTTT.

The CDR3 reads CASSLGGDNEKLFF. CDR3 bases: TGTGCCAGCAGCTTGGGTGGAGATAATGAAAAACTGTTTTTT. V and J are TRBV5-6 and TRBJ1-4; no clear D. Germline V gene data show CDR1 as SGHDT and CDR2 as YYEEEE. The ends were cut back, 0 bases at V and 4 bases at J, with 7 bases in the middle. The CDR3 has 14 amino acids.

V usage is TRBV5-4 and J usage is TRBJ2-7; 13 nucleotides line up with TRBD2. The CDR3 contains 15 residues. The germline V gene has CDR1 SGHNT and CDR2 YYREEE (reference sequence). After removal of 3 bases from V and 7 bases from J, the junction contained 7 bases not matched to a gene. CDR3 in amino acids: CASSSGLAGKNEQYF. The DNA for the CDR3 is TGTGCCAGCAGCTCGGGACTAGCGGGAAAGAATGAGCAGTACTTC.

V gene TRBV7-3 combines with J gene TRBJ2-2; D unresolved. The CDR3 has 13 residues. Germline loops: CDR1 SGHTA, CDR2 FQGTGA. V lost 6 bases, J lost 7 bases, and 12 bases lay in between. CDR3 DNA sequence: TGTGCCAGCAGTTCCCAGTTACACGGGGAGCTGTTTTTT. Its protein product is CASSSQLHGELFF.

The chain links TRBV19 to TRBJ1-1; the D is unclear. CDR1 is LNHDA and CDR2 is SQIVND in the germline V gene (reference sequence). This CDR3 is built from 14 residues. With 4 bases removed from V and 0 bases from J, the gap between germline ends came to 9 bases. CDR3 sequence: CASSTSQMNTEAFF. In DNA form, the CDR3 reads TGTGCCAGTAGTACATCACAGATGAACACTGAAGCTTTCTTT.

The gene calls are TRBV20-1 and TRBJ1-5; D gene ambiguous. The CDR3 totals 11 residues. Germline CDR1 DFQATT, CDR2 SNEGSKA (reference sequence). Trimming left V 2 bases short and J 5 bases short, with 4 bases between. The CDR3 DNA follows: TGCAGTGCTAGATCAGATCAGCCCCAGCATTTT. The encoded protein is CSARSDQPQHF.

This sequence joins TRBV28 and TRBJ2-7; 10 positions agree with TRBD2. The CDR3 has 14 amino acids. V shed 6 bases, J shed 3 bases, and the junction held 5 bases outside the gene matches. Germline V CDR1 and CDR2: MDHEN, SYDVKM. In DNA, the CDR3 is TGTGCCAGCAGGCAGCGGGGGGGATTCTACGAGCAGTACTTC. Translated, it gives CASRQRGGFYEQYF.

This chain connects TRBV15 to TRBJ2-1; TRBD2 matches at 7 bases. The V gene's germline CDR1 is LNHNV and CDR2 YYDKDF (reference sequence). V was clipped by 5 bases and J by 0 bases; unmatched bases: 10. The CDR3 runs 17 residues. In nucleotides, the CDR3 is TGTGCCACCAGCTCCCGCGCTGGCGGGAGCTCCTACAATGAGCAGTTCTTC. As protein: CATSSRAGGSSYNEQFF.

J is TRBJ2-7 and V is TRBV7-2; 9 nucleotides align to TRBD2. Germline loops: CDR1 SGHTA, CDR2 FQGNSA. V was pared by 0 bases and J by 5 bases, with 5 bases of the junction left unmatched. There are 15 residues in the CDR3. The DNA for the CDR3 is TGTGCCAGCAGCTTAGCTTGGACTAGCGTGCACGAGCAGTACTTC. This translates into CASSLAWTSVHEQYF.

V is TRBV6-6 and J is TRBJ1-5, with 7 bases matching TRBD1. Germline assignment: CDR1 MNHNY and CDR2 SVGAGI (reference sequence). This CDR3 contains 13 residues. V trimming: 5 bases; J trimming: 8 bases; junction bases outside the gene matches: 6. CDR3 nucleotide sequence: TGTGCCAGCAGTATTGACAGGGTAGAGCCCCAGCATTTT. It translates to CASSIDRVEPQHF.

This clone was seen only a few times. The chain employs TRBV14 and TRBJ1-1, with D maybe TRBD1 (5 bases). This CDR3 is built from 15 residues. V was shortened by 1 base and J by 2 bases, with 11 bases between the two germline ends. Germline lookup yields CDR1 SGHDN and CDR2 FVKESK. In DNA, the CDR3 is TGTGCCAGCAGCCAAGGAGGGGCCCTTAACACTGAAGCTTTCTTT. As protein: CASSQGGALNTEAFF. Full variable domain (missing parts from reference TRBV14 and TRBJ1-1): EAGVTQFPSHSVIEKGQTVTLRCDPISGHDNLYWYRRVMGKEIKFLLHFVKESKQDESGMPNNRFLAERTGGTYSTLKVQPAELEDSGVYFCASSQGGALNTEAFFGQGTRLTVV.

This clone was recorded a few times. The genes are TRBV5-1 and TRBJ1-1; D perhaps matches TRBD1 (6 bases). Trimming removed 2 bases at V and 1 base at J, with 12 bases between. The CDR3 has 15 amino acids. Germline CDR1 SGHRS, CDR2 YFSETQ. CDR3: CASSFAGEPNTEAFF. Here the CDR3 DNA reads TGCGCCAGCAGCTTTGCAGGGGAACCGAACACTGAAGCTTTCTTT. Complete variable domain (other parts from reference TRBV5-1 and TRBJ1-1): KAGVTQTPRYLIKTRGQQVTLSCSPISGHRSVSWYQQTPGQGLQFLFEYFSETQRNKGNFPGRFSGRQFSNSRSEMNVSTLELGDSALYLCASSFAGEPNTEAFFGQGTRLTVV.

This chain uses TRBV4-1 with TRBJ2-1; D unclear. The germline V gene has CDR1 MGHRA and CDR2 YSYEKL. The V end lost 1 base, the J end lost 7 bases, and 5 bases lay between the germline ends. The CDR3 is made up of 12 amino acids. This CDR3 reads CASSQGVNEQFF. The CDR3 DNA reads TGCGCCAGCAGCCAAGGCGTTAATGAGCAGTTCTTC.

This chain uses TRBV3-1 (or the pseudogene TRBV3-2) with TRBJ2-1; the D gene is possibly TRBD1 (6 bases). This CDR3 comprises 14 residues. Germline CDR1 reads LGHDT; CDR2 reads YNNKEL (reference sequence). V dropped 0 bases and J dropped 6 bases, with 9 bases sitting between them. The CDR3 coding sequence is TGTGCCAGCAGCCAAGACGTGGGGGCCAATGAGCAGTTCTTC. It specifies CASSQDVGANEQFF.

The gene calls are TRBV2 and TRBJ2-3; D not certain. Trimming shortened V by 6 bases and J by 0 bases, and 13 bases separated the two germline ends. Per germline, CDR1 SNHLY and CDR2 FYNNEI. CDR3 length: 15 amino acids. CDR3 in DNA: TGTGCCAGCAGGGCTTGGATCGCGAGCACAGATACGCAGTATTTT. Translated: CASRAWIASTDTQYF.

V and J are TRBV5-1 and TRBJ2-2; 8 bases match TRBD1. Unmatched junction bases numbered 8, after V lost 7 bases and J lost 6 bases. CDR3 length: 14 residues. Germline CDR1 and CDR2: SGHRS and YFSETQ. The CDR3 protein is CASCRTGTAGELFF. CDR3 nucleotide sequence: TGCGCCAGCTGCCGGACAGGGACGGCCGGGGAGCTGTTTTTT. Full variable domain (rest looked up from reference TRBV5-1 and TRBJ2-2): KAGVTQTPRYLIKTRGQQVTLSCSPISGHRSVSWYQQTPGQGLQFLFEYFSETQRNKGNFPGRFSGRQFSNSRSEMNVSTLELGDSALYLCASCRTGTAGELFFGEGSRLTVL.

The chain recombines TRBV19 with TRBJ1-2; 7 bases line up with TRBD1. Unmatched junction bases numbered 4, after V lost 7 bases and J lost 8 bases. Germline values: CDR1 LNHDA, CDR2 SQIVND (reference sequence). This CDR3 has 11 amino acids. CDR3 sequence reads: CASTYRGGYTF. DNA of the CDR3: TGTGCCAGTACCTACAGGGGAGGCTACACCTTC.

The chain is built from TRBV5-1 and TRBJ2-3; TRBD1 aligns across 9 bases. This CDR3 has 16 residues. CDR1 SGHRS and CDR2 YFSETQ come from the germline V gene. With V trimmed by 0 bases and J by 3 bases, 5 bases remained unmatched. As DNA, the CDR3 is TGCGCCAGCAGCTTGGGTCTGGACAGGGGTACAGATACGCAGTATTTT. This translates into CASSLGLDRGTDTQYF. Supplemented by reference TRBV5-1 and TRBJ2-3, the full variable domain reads KAGVTQTPRYLIKTRGQQVTLSCSPISGHRSVSWYQQTPGQGLQFLFEYFSETQRNKGNFPGRFSGRQFSNSRSEMNVSTLELGDSALYLCASSLGLDRGTDTQYFGPGTRLTVL.

This rearrangement joins TRBV7-2 to TRBJ2-1; TRBD2 matches at 8 bases. After removal of 5 bases from V and 4 bases from J, the junction contained 10 bases not matched to a gene. The V gene's germline CDR1 is SGHTA and CDR2 FQGNSA. The CDR3 has 16 residues. The CDR3 coding sequence is TGTGCCAGCAGCCCCCGACTAGCGAGATTTTACAATGAGCAGTTCTTC. This sequence encodes CASSPRLARFYNEQFF.

V and J are TRBV5-6 and TRBJ2-4, with 7 nucleotides matching TRBD1. CDR1 SGHDT and CDR2 YYEEEE come from the germline V gene. V trimming: 0 bases; J trimming: 8 bases; junction bases outside the gene matches: 5. The CDR3 is 14 residues long. The CDR3 nucleotides are TGTGCCAGCAGCTTGGTAGGGACAGAAGACATTCAGTACTTC. Translating gives CASSLVGTEDIQYF.

V gene TRBV24-1 combines with J gene TRBJ2-3; no reliable D call. CDR1 and CDR2 (germline): KGHDR, SFDVKD. The length of the CDR3 is 15 residues. The germline V and J ends were trimmed by 4 bases and 0 bases, with 10 bases remaining between them. The CDR3 DNA reads as TGTGCCACCAGTGACGCAACCGGGAGCACAGATACGCAGTATTTT. Protein product: CATSDATGSTDTQYF.